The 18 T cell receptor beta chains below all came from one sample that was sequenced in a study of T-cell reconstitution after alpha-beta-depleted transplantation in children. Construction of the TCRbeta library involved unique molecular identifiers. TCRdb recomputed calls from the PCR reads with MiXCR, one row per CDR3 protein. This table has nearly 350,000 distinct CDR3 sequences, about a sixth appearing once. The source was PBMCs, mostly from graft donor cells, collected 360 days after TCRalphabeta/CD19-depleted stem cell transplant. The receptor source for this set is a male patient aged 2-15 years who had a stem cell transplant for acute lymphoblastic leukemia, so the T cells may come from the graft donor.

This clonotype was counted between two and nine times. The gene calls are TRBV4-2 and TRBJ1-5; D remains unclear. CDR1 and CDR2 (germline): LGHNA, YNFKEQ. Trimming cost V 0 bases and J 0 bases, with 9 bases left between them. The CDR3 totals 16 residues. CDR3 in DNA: TGTGCCAGCAGCCAAGATGGCCACTATAGCAATCAGCCCCAGCATTTT. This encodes CASSQDGHYSNQPQHF.

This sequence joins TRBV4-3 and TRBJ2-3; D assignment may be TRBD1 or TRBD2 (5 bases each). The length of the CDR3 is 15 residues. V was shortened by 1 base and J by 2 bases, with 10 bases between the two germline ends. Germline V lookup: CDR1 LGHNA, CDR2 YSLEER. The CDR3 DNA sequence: TGCGCCAGCAGCCAAGGACGGGGCTACACAGATACGCAGTATTTT. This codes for CASSQGRGYTDTQYF.

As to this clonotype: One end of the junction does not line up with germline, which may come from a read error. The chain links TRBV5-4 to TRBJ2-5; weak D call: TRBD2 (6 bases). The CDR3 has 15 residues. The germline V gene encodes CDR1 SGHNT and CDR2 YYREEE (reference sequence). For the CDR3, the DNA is TGTGCCAGCACCTTGGGGGGAGGTCGCCAAGAGACCCAGTACTTC. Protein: CASTLGGGRQETQYF.

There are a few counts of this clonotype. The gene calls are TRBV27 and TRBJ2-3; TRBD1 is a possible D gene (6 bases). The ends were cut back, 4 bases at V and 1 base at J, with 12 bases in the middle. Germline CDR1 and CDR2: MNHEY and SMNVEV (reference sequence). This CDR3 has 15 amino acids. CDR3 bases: TGTGCCAGCAGTTCACAGGGAAAGGGCACAGATACGCAGTATTTT. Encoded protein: CASSSQGKGTDTQYF.

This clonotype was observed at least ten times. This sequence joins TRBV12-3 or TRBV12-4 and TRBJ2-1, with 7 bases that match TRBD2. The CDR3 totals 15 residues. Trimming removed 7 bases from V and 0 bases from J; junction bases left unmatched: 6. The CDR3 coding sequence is TGTGCCAGCACCAGACGCGGGGGCTCCTACAATGAGCAGTTCTTC. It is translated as CASTRRGGSYNEQFF.

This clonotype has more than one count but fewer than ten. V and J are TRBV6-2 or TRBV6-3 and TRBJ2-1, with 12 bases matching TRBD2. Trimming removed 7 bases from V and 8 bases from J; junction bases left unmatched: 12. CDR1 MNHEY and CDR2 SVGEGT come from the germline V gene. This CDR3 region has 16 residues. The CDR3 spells CASNLLAGGRGDEQFF. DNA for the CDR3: TGTGCCAGCAACCTACTAGCGGGAGGCCGTGGTGATGAGCAGTTCTTC.

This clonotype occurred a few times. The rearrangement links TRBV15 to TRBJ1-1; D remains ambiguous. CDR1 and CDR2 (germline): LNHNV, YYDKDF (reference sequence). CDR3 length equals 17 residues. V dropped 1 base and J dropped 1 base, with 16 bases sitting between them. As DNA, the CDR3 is TGTGCCACCAGCAGAGCTCTTCTGGCAGGCGGGAACACTGAAGCTTTCTTT. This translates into CATSRALLAGGNTEAFF.

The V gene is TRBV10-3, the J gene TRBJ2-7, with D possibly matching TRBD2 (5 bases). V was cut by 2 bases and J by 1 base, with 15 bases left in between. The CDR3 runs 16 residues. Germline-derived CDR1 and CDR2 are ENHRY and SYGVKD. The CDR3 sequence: CAISEGLRGISYEQYF. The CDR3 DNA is TGTGCCATCAGTGAGGGGCTCCGGGGAATATCCTACGAGCAGTACTTC.

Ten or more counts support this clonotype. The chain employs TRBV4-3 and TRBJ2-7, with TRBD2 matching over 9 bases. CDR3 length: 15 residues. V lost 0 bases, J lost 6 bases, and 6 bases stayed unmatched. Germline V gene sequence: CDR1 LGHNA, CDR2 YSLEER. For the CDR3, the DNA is TGCGCCAGCAGCCAAGAGATAGCGGGAGTACGCGAGCAGTACTTC. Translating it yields CASSQEIAGVREQYF.

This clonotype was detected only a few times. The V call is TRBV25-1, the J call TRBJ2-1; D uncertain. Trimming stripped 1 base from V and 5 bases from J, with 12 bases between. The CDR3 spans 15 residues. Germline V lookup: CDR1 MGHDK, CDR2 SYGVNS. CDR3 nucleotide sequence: TGTGCCAGCAGTGAATGGGTTGGAGTTGACAATGAGCAGTTCTTC. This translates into CASSEWVGVDNEQFF.

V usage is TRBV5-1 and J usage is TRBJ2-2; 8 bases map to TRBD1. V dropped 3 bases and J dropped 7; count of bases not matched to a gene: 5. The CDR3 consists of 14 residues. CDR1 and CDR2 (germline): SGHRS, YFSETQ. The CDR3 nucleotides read TGCGCCAGCAGCTGGACAGGGATGAACGGGGAGCTGTTTTTT. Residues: CASSWTGMNGELFF.

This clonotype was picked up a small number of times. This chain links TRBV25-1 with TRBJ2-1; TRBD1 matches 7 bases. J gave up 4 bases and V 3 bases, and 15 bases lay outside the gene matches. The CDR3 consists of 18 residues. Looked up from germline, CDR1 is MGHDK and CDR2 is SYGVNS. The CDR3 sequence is CASSDSLGQGDGYNEQFF. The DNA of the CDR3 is TGTGCCAGCAGTGACTCCCTAGGGCAGGGGGATGGGTACAATGAGCAGTTCTTC. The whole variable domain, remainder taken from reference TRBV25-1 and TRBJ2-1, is EADIYQTPRYLVIGTGKKITLECSQTMGHDKMYWYQQDPGMELHLIHYSYGVNSTEKGDLSSESTVSRIRTEHFPLTLESARPSHTSQYLCASSDSLGQGDGYNEQFFGPGTRLTVL.

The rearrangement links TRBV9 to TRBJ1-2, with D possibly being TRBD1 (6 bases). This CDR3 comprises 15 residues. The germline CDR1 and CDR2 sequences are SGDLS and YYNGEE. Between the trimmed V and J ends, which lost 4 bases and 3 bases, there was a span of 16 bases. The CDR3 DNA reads TGTGCCAGCAGCCAAATTCTGGGGGCGGACTATGGCTACACCTTC. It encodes CASSQILGADYGYTF. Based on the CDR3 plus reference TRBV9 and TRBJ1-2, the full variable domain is DSGVTQTPKHLITATGQRVTLRCSPRSGDLSVYWYQQSLDQGLQFLIQYYNGEERAKGNILERFSAQQFPDLHSELNLSSLELGDSALYFCASSQILGADYGYTFGSGTRLTVV.

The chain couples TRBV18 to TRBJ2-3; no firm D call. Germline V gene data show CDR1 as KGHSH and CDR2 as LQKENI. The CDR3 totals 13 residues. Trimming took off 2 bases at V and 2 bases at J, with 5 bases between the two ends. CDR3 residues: CASSPKNTDTQYF. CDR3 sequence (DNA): TGTGCCAGCTCACCAAAGAACACAGATACGCAGTATTTT.

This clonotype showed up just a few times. The CDR3 spells CASSEAGLATSYNEQFF. The DNA of the CDR3 is TGTGCCAGCAGTGAAGCGGGATTAGCGACCTCCTACAATGAGCAGTTCTTC. The chain is built from TRBV2 and TRBJ2-1; perhaps TRBD2 as D (5 bases). The CDR3 sequence is 17 residues long. Germline V lookup: CDR1 SNHLY, CDR2 FYNNEI. Trimming took off 0 bases at V and 0 bases at J, with 12 bases between the two ends.

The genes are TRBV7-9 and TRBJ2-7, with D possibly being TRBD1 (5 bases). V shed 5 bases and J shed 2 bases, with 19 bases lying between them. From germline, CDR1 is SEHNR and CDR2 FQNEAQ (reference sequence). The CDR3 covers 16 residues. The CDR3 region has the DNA TGTGCCAGCAGCCTACAGGCGGCCGACAGAGCCTACGAGCAGTACTTC. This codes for CASSLQAADRAYEQYF.

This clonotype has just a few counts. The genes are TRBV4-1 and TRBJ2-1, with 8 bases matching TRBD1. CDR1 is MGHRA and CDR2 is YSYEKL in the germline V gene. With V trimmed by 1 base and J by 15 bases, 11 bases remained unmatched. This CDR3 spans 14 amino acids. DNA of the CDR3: TGCGCCAGCAGCCAAGCCCCCAGACAGGGGTGGGCGTTCTTC. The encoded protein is CASSQAPRQGWAFF.

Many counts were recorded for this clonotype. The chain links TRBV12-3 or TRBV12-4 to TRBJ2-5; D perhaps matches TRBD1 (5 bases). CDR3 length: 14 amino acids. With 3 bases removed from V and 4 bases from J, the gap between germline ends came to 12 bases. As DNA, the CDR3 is TGTGCCAGCAGTTTCGTTAGGGGCGTAGAGACCCAGTACTTC. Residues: CASSFVRGVETQYF.